The present TCR beta chain was sequenced within a study of tumor-infiltrating lymphocytes in oesophageal squamous cell carcinoma. This clonotype is medium-sized (0.01 to 0.1%) in the sample. Using its own MiXCR run on the PCR reads, TCRdb lists one record per CDR3 protein. The repertoire includes some 14,000 distinct CDR3 sequences, more than 45% of them detected once, and about 12% sits in the top ten. Germline V gene lookup returns CDR1 MGHDK and CDR2 SYGVNS. Deletions cut 2 bases from V and 5 bases from J, with 6 bases between. The CDR3 contains 12 residues. The sequenced sample was blood. V gene TRBV25-1 combines with J gene TRBJ1-2, with TRBD1 as a possible D gene (5 bases). The clonotype comes from a female donor with esophageal squamous cell carcinoma. The CDR3 protein is CASSEGGYGYTF. DNA for the CDR3: TGTGCCAGCAGTGAAGGGGGATATGGCTACACCTTC.